One sample yielded the 17 T cell receptor beta chains listed below, sequenced in a study of T cells in women clearing cervical HPV infection. Sequenced by immunoSEQ multiplex PCR; TCRdb stores in-frame clones only, minus some. Listed are about 27,000 clones; around 21% falls within the top ten. Input material: blood buffy coat. The source of these receptors is a woman aged 18 to 69 with a cervical HPV16 infection that either progressed to CIN3+ or cleared (not recorded which).

Of note for this clone: The read terminates 3 residues before the CDR3 end, so the remaining end is supplied by the germline J gene. This chain links TRBV20-1 with TRBJ2-3; TRBD2 matches 11 bases. The germline V gene encodes CDR1 DFQATT and CDR2 SNEGSKA (reference sequence). The CDR3 runs to 15 residues. With V trimmed by 5 bases and J by 4 bases, 8 bases remained unmatched. CDR3: CSARRTSGLADTQYF. CDR3 bases read: TGCAGTGCTCGCCGGACTAGCGGGTTGGCAGATACG.

Turning to this clone: The read ends 3 residues early relative to the CDR3; the germline J gene fills the gap. This chain connects TRBV11-3 to TRBJ1-3; D unresolved. The germline V and J ends were trimmed by 3 bases and 0 bases, with 3 bases remaining between them. Germline-derived CDR1 and CDR2 are SGHNT and YENEEA. CDR3 size: 13 residues. CDR3: CASSLRSGNTIYF. CDR3 bases read: TGTGCCAGCAGCTTGCGCTCTGGAAACACC.

Of note for this clone: The read finishes 3 residues shy of the CDR3 end, and the germline J gene is used to complete it. This chain connects TRBV10-3 to TRBJ1-1; unclear D gene. CDR1 is ENHRY and CDR2 is SYGVKD in the germline V gene. V was pared by 2 bases and J by 3 bases, with 7 bases between. The length of the CDR3 is 13 residues. The CDR3 reads CAISELEYTEAFF. The sequenced CDR3 bases are TGTGCCATCAGTGAGCTAGAATACACTGAA.

To note about this clone: The CDR3 goes on 3 residues after the read ends, and that part is filled in from the germline J gene. The chain uses TRBV19 and TRBJ1-2; D gene unclear. In germline, CDR1 is LNHDA, CDR2 SQIVND (reference sequence). CDR3 length equals 14 residues. V lost 5 bases, J lost 3 bases, and 13 bases lay in between. CDR3 loop: CASSSARGDYGYTF. The DNA read from the CDR3 is TGTGCCAGTAGTTCGGCTCGGGGTGACTATGGC.

As regards this clone: The DNA ends 3 residues before the CDR3 does, and the rest of the CDR3 is filled in from the germline J gene. The chain recombines TRBV5-4 with TRBJ2-3; unclear D gene. V lost 5 bases and J 7 bases, leaving 17 bases between the germline ends. CDR3 size: 14 residues. CDR1 and CDR2 from the germline V gene are SGHNT and YYREEE (reference sequence). The CDR3 sequence: CASSRQGSRNTQYF. The CDR3 DNA, read in part, is TGTGCCAGCAGTCGCCAAGGCTCCAGAAATACG.

Concerning this clone: The read gets to within 3 residues of the CDR3 end, and the germline J gene fills in the rest. The gene calls are TRBV2 and TRBJ2-7; D is undetermined. Trimming stripped 2 bases from V and 1 base from J, with 6 bases between. The CDR3 is 13 amino acids. Germline loops: CDR1 SNHLY, CDR2 FYNNEI. The CDR3 here is CASSEPFSYEQYF. The part of the CDR3 DNA that was read is TGTGCCAGCAGTGAACCCTTTTCCTACGAG.

About this clone itself: The sequence runs out 3 residues before the end of the CDR3; the remainder is reconstructed from the germline J gene. The V and J genes are TRBV6-1 and TRBJ2-7; D is unclear. Trimming took off 3 bases at V and 4 bases at J, with 7 bases between the two ends. This CDR3 contains 12 residues. Germline V CDR1 and CDR2: MNHNS, SASEGT. The covered CDR3 bases are TGTGCCAGCAGTGACGTCTATTACGAG. This encodes CASSDVYYE. The full CDR3 sequence reads CASSDVYYEQYF.

Turning to this clone: The read falls 3 residues short of the CDR3 end, and the missing part is taken from the germline J gene. The rearrangement links TRBV2 to TRBJ1-2, with 7 bases matching TRBD1. The CDR3 is 14 amino acids. Germline V gene data show CDR1 as SNHLY and CDR2 as FYNNEI. The DNA read from the CDR3 is TGTGCCAGCAGTCGGGACAGATCCACAGATACC. Amino acids: CASSRDRSTDT. The full CDR3 protein reads CASSRDRSTDTYTF.

Worth noting for this clone: The missing CDR3 end, 3 residues past where the read stops, is filled in from the germline J gene. The chain couples TRBV7-9 to TRBJ1-2; D perhaps matches TRBD1 (6 bases). V dropped 8 bases and J dropped 3 bases, with 16 bases sitting between them. Germline-derived CDR1 and CDR2 are SEHNR and FQNEAQ (reference sequence). The CDR3 is made up of 14 amino acids. The CDR3 spells CASSRGALDYGYTF. CDR3 DNA (partial): TGTGCCAGCTCTCGGGGGGCGCTGGACTATGGC.

As for this clone: The read is 3 residues too short to cover the CDR3 end, so that end is filled in from the germline J gene. The rearrangement links TRBV20-1 to TRBJ2-7, with 7 bases that match TRBD1. This CDR3 is built from 15 residues. Germline V gene data show CDR1 as DFQATT and CDR2 as SNEGSKA (reference sequence). The V segment lost 2 bases and the J segment 3 bases; nucleotides outside the gene matches: 10. CDR3 bases read: TGCAGTGCTAGACGCGGACAGGCCAGGGACTACGAG. Translated, it gives CSARRGQARDYE. The full CDR3 protein is CSARRGQARDYEQYF.

CDR3 DNA (partial): TGTGCCAGCAGCTTTAAAGGGGGCACTGAA. Its translation is CASSFKGGTE. The whole CDR3 is CASSFKGGTEAFF. The chain links TRBV11-2 to TRBJ1-1; a possible D gene is TRBD1 (6 bases). The read ends 3 residues before the CDR3 terminus; that terminus is restored from the germline J gene. Germline V gene data show CDR1 as SGHAT and CDR2 as FQNNGV. This CDR3 is built from 13 residues. V lost 3 bases and J 4 bases, leaving 9 bases between the germline ends. Combining the CDR3 with reference TRBV11-2 and TRBJ1-1 gives the whole variable domain EAGVAQSPRYKIIEKRQSVAFWCNPISGHATLYWYQQILGQGPKLLIQFQNNGVVDDSQLPKDRFSAERLKGVDSTLKIQPAKLEDSAVYLCASSFKGGTEAFFGQGTRLTVV.

Points on this clone: The CDR3 goes on 3 residues after the read ends, and that part is filled in from the germline J gene. The chain carries TRBV30 and TRBJ2-2, with no clear D. Trimming left V 2 bases short and J 0 bases short, with 7 bases between. This CDR3 spans 14 amino acids. The germline CDR1 and CDR2 sequences are GTSNPN and SVGIG (reference sequence). CDR3 sequence: CAWSILSNTGELFF. CDR3 bases read: TGTGCCTGGAGTATCCTGTCGAACACCGGGGAG. The full variable domain, with the rest looked up from reference TRBV30 and TRBJ2-2, is SQTIHQWPATLVQPVGSPLSLECTVEGTSNPNLYWYRQAAGRGLQLLFYSVGIGQISSEVPQNLSASRPQDRQFILSSKKLLLSDSGFYLCAWSILSNTGELFFGEGSRLTVL.

Turning to this clone: The CDR3 end is not reached by the read, which stops 3 residues before it; the germline J gene fills it in. The chain joins TRBV4-1 to TRBJ1-6, with a weak D call TRBD1 (5 bases). The CDR3 extends over 15 amino acids. CDR1 is MGHRA, CDR2 YSYEKL, per germline. With 4 bases removed from V and 10 bases from J, the gap between germline ends came to 17 bases. The DNA read from the CDR3 is TGCGCCAGCAGCCCGCTACGGACAAGACCCTCACCC. Translating gives CASSPLRTRPSP. The entire CDR3 is CASSPLRTRPSPLHF.

Turning to this clone: The CDR3 is cut off 3 residues early in the read; its end comes from the germline J gene. This chain connects TRBV28 to TRBJ2-7, with 7 bases fitting TRBD2. Trimming cost V 6 bases and J 0 bases; bases outside gene matches: 8. Germline lookup yields CDR1 MDHEN and CDR2 SYDVKM. This CDR3 is 15 amino acids long. CDR3 loop: CASRGASGSSYEQYF. The CDR3 DNA, read in part, is TGTGCCAGCAGAGGGGCTAGCGGCAGCTCCTACGAG. Complete variable domain (other parts from reference TRBV28 and TRBJ2-7): DVKVTQSSRYLVKRTGEKVFLECVQDMDHENMFWYRQDPGLGLRLIYFSYDVKMKEKGDIPEGYSVSREKKERFSLILESASTNQTSMYLCASRGASGSSYEQYFGPGTRLTVT.

Points on this clone: The read falls 3 residues short of the CDR3 end, and the missing part is taken from the germline J gene. The chain couples TRBV28 to TRBJ2-7; D possibly corresponds to TRBD1 (6 bases). Trimming took off 5 bases at V and 1 base at J, with 9 bases between the two ends. CDR3 length: 13 residues. In germline, CDR1 is MDHEN, CDR2 SYDVKM. The CDR3 protein is CASSAGQSYEQYF. The CDR3 DNA, read in part, is TGTGCCAGCAGTGCCGGACAGTCCTACGAG.

With respect to this clone: With the read ending 3 residues before the CDR3 end, the germline J gene is used to fill in that end. This rearrangement joins TRBV30 to TRBJ1-3; tentatively, D is TRBD1 (6 bases). CDR3 length: 12 amino acids. The V end was cut by 3 bases, the J end by 4 bases, with 7 bases between. CDR1 is GTSNPN, CDR2 SVGIG, per germline (reference sequence). Incomplete CDR3 DNA: TGTGCCTGGAGGAGGGGGGGAAACACC. Its translation is CAWRRGGNT. The CDR3 in full is CAWRRGGNTIYF.

For this clone: The read comes to an end 3 residues before the CDR3 does, leaving the germline J gene to fill in the end. The genes are TRBV19 and TRBJ2-2; 12 bases are shared with TRBD2. Germline V gives CDR1 LNHDA, CDR2 SQIVND (reference sequence). Trimming took 7 bases from V and 4 from J; bases not matched to a gene: 7. This CDR3 has 16 residues. The CDR3 bases that were read are TGTGCCAGTAACCCGACTAGCGGGAGAGGCACCGGGGAG. This translates into CASNPTSGRGTGE. The complete CDR3 protein is CASNPTSGRGTGELFF.